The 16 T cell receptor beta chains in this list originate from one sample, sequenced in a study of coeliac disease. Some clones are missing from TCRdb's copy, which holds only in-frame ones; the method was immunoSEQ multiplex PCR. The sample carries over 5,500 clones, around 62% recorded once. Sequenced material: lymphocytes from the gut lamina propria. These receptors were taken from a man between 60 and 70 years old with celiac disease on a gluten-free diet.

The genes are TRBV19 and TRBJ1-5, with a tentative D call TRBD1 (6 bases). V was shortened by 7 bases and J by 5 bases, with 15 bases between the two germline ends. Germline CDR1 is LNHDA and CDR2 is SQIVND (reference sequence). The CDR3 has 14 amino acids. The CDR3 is CASTPDSSYQPQHF. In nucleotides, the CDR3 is TGTGCCAGTACTCCGGACAGTTCCTATCAGCCCCAGCATTTT.

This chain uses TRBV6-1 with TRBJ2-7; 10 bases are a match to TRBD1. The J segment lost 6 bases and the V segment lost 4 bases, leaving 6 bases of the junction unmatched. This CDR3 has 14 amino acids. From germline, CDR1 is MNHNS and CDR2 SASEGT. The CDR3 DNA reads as TGTGCCAGCAGTGGCCGGGACAGGGGAACCGAGCAGTACTTC. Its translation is CASSGRDRGTEQYF.

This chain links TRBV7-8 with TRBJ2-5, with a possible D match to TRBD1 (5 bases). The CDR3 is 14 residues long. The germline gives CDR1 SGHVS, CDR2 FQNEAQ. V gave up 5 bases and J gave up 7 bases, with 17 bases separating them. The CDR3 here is CASSPNRSSGTQYF. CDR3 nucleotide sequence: TGTGCCAGCAGCCCCAACAGGAGTTCTGGGACCCAGTACTTC.

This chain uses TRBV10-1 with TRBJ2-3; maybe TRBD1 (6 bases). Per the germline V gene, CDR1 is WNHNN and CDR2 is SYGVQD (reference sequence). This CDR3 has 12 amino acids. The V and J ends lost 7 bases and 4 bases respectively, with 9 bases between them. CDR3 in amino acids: CASKGVSDTQYF. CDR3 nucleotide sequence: TGCGCCAGCAAGGGGGTCTCAGATACGCAGTATTTT.

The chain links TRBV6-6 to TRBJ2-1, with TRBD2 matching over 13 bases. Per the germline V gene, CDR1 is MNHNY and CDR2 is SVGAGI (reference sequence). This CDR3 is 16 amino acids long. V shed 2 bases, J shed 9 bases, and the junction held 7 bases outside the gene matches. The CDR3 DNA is TGTGCCAGCAGTTACCCACTAGCGGGGGGGGTGGCTGAGCAGTTCTTC. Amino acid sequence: CASSYPLAGGVAEQFF.

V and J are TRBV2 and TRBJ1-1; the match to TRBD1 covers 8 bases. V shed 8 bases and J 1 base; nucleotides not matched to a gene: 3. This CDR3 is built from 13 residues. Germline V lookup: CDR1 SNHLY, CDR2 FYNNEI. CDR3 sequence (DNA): TGTGCCAGCTCAGGGGGCAGGAACACTGAAGCTTTCTTT. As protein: CASSGGRNTEAFF.

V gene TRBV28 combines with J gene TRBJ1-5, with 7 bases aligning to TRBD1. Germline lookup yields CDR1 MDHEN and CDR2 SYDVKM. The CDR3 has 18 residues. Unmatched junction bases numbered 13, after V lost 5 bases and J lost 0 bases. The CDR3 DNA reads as TGTGCCAGCAGTCCCCCCGGGACAGCCTACTATAGCAATCAGCCCCAGCATTTT. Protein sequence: CASSPPGTAYYSNQPQHF.

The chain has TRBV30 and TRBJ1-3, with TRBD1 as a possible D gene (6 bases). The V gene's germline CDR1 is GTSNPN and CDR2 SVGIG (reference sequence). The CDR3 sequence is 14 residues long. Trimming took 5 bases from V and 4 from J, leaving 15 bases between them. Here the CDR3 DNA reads TGTGCCTGGGAACACAGGGACCACGGAAACACCATATATTTT. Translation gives CAWEHRDHGNTIYF.

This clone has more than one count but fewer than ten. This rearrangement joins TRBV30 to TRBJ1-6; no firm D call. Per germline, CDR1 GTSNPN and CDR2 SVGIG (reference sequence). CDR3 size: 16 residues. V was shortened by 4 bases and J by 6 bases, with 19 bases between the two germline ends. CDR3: CAWIPRREGANSPLHF. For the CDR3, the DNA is TGTGCCTGGATTCCTCGCCGGGAGGGAGCTAATTCACCCCTCCACTTT.

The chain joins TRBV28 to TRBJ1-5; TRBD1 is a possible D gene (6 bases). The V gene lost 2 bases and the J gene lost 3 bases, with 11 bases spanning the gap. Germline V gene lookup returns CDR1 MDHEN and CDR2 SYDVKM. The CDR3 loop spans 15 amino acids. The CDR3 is CASSLGGAHNQPQHF. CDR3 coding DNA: TGTGCCAGCAGTTTAGGGGGGGCGCACAATCAGCCCCAGCATTTT.

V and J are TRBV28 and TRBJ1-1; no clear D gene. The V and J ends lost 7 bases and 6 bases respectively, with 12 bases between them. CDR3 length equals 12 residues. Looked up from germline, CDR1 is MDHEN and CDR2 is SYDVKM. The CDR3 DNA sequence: TGTGCCAGCAAGGAAGGCGAGGCTGAAGCTTTCTTT. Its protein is CASKEGEAEAFF.

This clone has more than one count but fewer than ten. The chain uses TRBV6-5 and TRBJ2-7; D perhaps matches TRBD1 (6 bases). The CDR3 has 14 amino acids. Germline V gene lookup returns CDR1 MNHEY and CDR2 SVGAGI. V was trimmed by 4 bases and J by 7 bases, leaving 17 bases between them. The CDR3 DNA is TGTGCCAGCAGTTCTCCACAGGGAGTGCGGGAGCAGTACTTC. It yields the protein CASSSPQGVREQYF.

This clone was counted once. In DNA form, the CDR3 reads TGTGCCAGCAGTGAAGCGGTTCAGAACTCTGGAAACACCATATATTTT. Amino acids: CASSEAVQNSGNTIYF. The J gene is TRBJ1-3, the V gene TRBV6-1, with D hard to call. The germline CDR1 and CDR2 sequences are MNHNS and SASEGT. The ends were cut back, 0 bases at V and 0 bases at J, with 9 bases in the middle. The CDR3 contains 16 residues.

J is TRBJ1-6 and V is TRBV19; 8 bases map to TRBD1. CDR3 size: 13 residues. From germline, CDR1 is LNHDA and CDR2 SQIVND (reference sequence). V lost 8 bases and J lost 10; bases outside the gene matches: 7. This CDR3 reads CASGQGVDSPLHF. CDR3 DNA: TGTGCCAGTGGACAGGGTGTAGACTCACCCCTCCACTTT.

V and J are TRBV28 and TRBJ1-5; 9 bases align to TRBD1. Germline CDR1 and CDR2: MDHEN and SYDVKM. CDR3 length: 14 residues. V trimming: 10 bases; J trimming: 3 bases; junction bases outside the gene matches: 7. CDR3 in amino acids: CATLGTGYNQPQHF. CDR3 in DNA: TGTGCCACCCTCGGGACAGGGTACAATCAGCCCCAGCATTTT.

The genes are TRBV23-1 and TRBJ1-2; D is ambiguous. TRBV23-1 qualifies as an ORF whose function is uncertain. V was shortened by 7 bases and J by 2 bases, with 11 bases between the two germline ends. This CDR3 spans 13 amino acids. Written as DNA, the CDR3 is TGCGCCAGCAAGTTACAGAGAAACTATGGCTACACCTTC. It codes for CASKLQRNYGYTF.